This entry features one T cell receptor beta chain sequence. The antigen is undetermined. This record belongs to a study of long-term antiretroviral therapy in people with HIV. Findings of the study overall: Collection of the blood, which took place between the mid-2000s and the late 2010s, possibly occurred under older ART regimens.

Trimming shortened V by 3 bases and J by 9 bases, and 19 bases separated the two germline ends. The CDR3 length is 14 residues. Germline CDR1 reads SQVTM; CDR2 reads ANQGSEA. Researchers report immunoSEQ v3.0 was run at survey level. The method was immunoSEQ multiplex PCR; TCRdb's version includes in-frame clones alone and lacks a portion of them. Of roughly 36,000 clones listed, 70% to 90% are singletons. The source was unsorted PBMCs, collected approximately 2.9 years before starting antiretroviral therapy. The receptor's source is a woman aged 30 to 39 with HIV. The chain employs TRBV29-1 and TRBJ2-3; D might be TRBD1 (8 bases). The CDR3: CSVEPTTGGGTQYF. DNA for the CDR3: TGCAGCGTTGAGCCAACAACAGGGGGGGGGACGCAGTATTTT.